Shown below are 22 T cell receptor beta chains from a single sample sequenced in a study of beta chain features in type 1 diabetes. Study findings and constraints: People with Type 1 diabetes carried modestly yet significantly shorter TCRB CDR3s in all four CD4+ subsets.

Antigens of these TCRs are unknown. Reverse transcribing all isolated RNA meant expressed TCRB transcripts were sequenced. The data were produced by immunoSEQ multiplex PCR, yet TCRdb's version contains in-frame clones alone and is incomplete. The table records approximately 600,000 clones, 9.5% to 15% of them present only once. The sample taken for sequencing was naive CD4+ T cells from blood. These receptors were obtained from a man aged 25-45 years with type 1 diabetes.

This clone was seen more than once but under ten times. The gene calls are TRBV6-1 and TRBJ2-4, with D possibly being TRBD2 (6 bases). V lost 0 bases and J 6 bases, leaving 12 bases between the germline ends. This CDR3 comprises 15 residues. Germline values: CDR1 MNHNS, CDR2 SASEGT. CDR3 sequence (DNA): TGTGCCAGCAGTGAAGCGCTTCAGGGAGGAAACATTCAGTACTTC. This codes for CASSEALQGGNIQYF.

The chain combines TRBV28 with TRBJ2-5; 8 bases fit TRBD2. The CDR3 runs to 16 residues. The junction had 10 bases not matched to a gene; V was cut back by 6 bases and J by 1 base. Germline lookup yields CDR1 MDHEN and CDR2 SYDVKM. The CDR3 spells CASRIGGAWVQETQYF. CDR3 DNA: TGTGCCAGCAGGATCGGGGGGGCCTGGGTCCAAGAGACCCAGTACTTC.

This clone was detected only a few times. This sequence joins TRBV6-5 and TRBJ1-2; D not resolved. The length of the CDR3 is 13 residues. Germline V lookup: CDR1 MNHEY, CDR2 SVGAGI. V was clipped by 6 bases and J by 4 bases, with 12 bases between them. CDR3 in amino acids: CASSNGRFYGYTF. The CDR3 DNA follows: TGTGCCAGCAGCAACGGACGGTTCTATGGCTACACCTTC.

The chain is built from TRBV9 and TRBJ2-3; 11 positions match TRBD2. Germline values: CDR1 SGDLS, CDR2 YYNGEE. This CDR3 spans 17 amino acids. V was clipped by 4 bases and J by 5 bases; unmatched bases: 12. CDR3: CASSKSPGTSGGDTQYF. Written as DNA, the CDR3 is TGTGCCAGCAGCAAAAGTCCCGGGACTAGCGGAGGAGATACGCAGTATTTT.

The gene calls are TRBV4-2 and TRBJ1-3; 7 bases match TRBD1. The CDR3 is 17 residues long. In germline, CDR1 is LGHNA, CDR2 YNFKEQ. The V segment lost 0 bases and the J segment 4 bases; nucleotides outside the gene matches: 9. The CDR3: CASSQENTGQMGNTIYF. In nucleotides, the CDR3 is TGTGCCAGCAGCCAAGAAAATACGGGACAGATGGGAAACACCATATATTTT.

V is TRBV11-3 and J is TRBJ2-2, with 9 positions matching TRBD1. J lost 6 bases, V lost 6 bases, and 11 bases had no gene match. This CDR3 is 16 amino acids long. Germline V gives CDR1 SGHNT, CDR2 YENEEA. This CDR3 is CASSFGGQGYPGELFF. As DNA, the CDR3 is TGTGCCAGCAGTTTTGGAGGACAGGGGTATCCCGGGGAGCTGTTTTTT.

The chain uses TRBV6-5 and TRBJ1-5; D is unresolved. The germline V and J ends were trimmed by 5 bases and 9 bases, with 17 bases remaining between them. This CDR3 is built from 14 residues. Germline V gene lookup returns CDR1 MNHEY and CDR2 SVGAGI. DNA for the CDR3: TGTGCCAGCAGTCCGGACCGAACCTCGAGGCCCCAGCATTTT. Its translation is CASSPDRTSRPQHF.

This clone was counted between two and nine times. The chain joins TRBV19 to TRBJ2-7, with 7 bases lining up with TRBD1. The germline V gene has CDR1 LNHDA and CDR2 SQIVND (reference sequence). Trimming at V came to 6 bases and at J to 1 base, leaving 3 bases not matched to a gene. The length of the CDR3 is 13 residues. Written as DNA, the CDR3 is TGTGCCAGTAGCCCGGACAGGTCCTACGAGCAGTACTTC. Its translation is CASSPDRSYEQYF.

This clone was found a few times. The J gene is TRBJ2-3, the V gene TRBV29-1; TRBD2 is a possible D gene (5 bases). This CDR3 contains 14 residues. Trimming shortened V by 5 bases and J by 0 bases, and 12 bases separated the two germline ends. Germline loops: CDR1 SQVTM, CDR2 ANQGSEA. The CDR3 region is CSVSARASTDTQYF. The CDR3 bases are TGCAGCGTTTCGGCGAGGGCTAGCACAGATACGCAGTATTTT.

CDR3 sequence (DNA): TGTGCCACCAGCACATGGACTAGCGGGAATGAGCAGTTCTTC. Translating gives CATSTWTSGNEQFF. This chain joins TRBV15 and TRBJ2-1; 11 bases fit TRBD2. The V gene end was trimmed by 4 bases and the J gene end by 7 bases; junction bases not matched to a gene: 3. This CDR3 is built from 14 residues. The germline CDR1 and CDR2 sequences are LNHNV and YYDKDF (reference sequence).

The chain recombines TRBV18 with TRBJ1-5; D may be TRBD1 (5 bases). Trimming took off 2 bases at V and 0 bases at J, with 14 bases between the two ends. This CDR3 is 17 amino acids long. Germline V gene data show CDR1 as KGHSH and CDR2 as LQKENI. The CDR3: CASSPNGQGISNQPQHF. The CDR3 DNA reads as TGTGCCAGCTCACCAAACGGCCAGGGTATTAGCAATCAGCCCCAGCATTTT.

V gene TRBV7-2 combines with J gene TRBJ2-7, with TRBD1 matching over 8 bases. Germline-derived CDR1 and CDR2 are SGHTA and FQGNSA. The CDR3 totals 15 residues. V lost 5 bases, J lost 3 bases, and 9 bases stayed unmatched. The CDR3 region is CASSAGQGGFYEQYF. As DNA, the CDR3 is TGTGCCAGCAGCGCCGGACAGGGTGGGTTCTACGAGCAGTACTTC.

This clone has only a few counts. The DNA for the CDR3 is TGTGCCAGCTCACCATATGGAGGAGGCATTCAGTACTTC. Its translation: CASSPYGGGIQYF. The chain couples TRBV18 to TRBJ2-4; D might be TRBD2 (5 bases). The CDR3 sequence is 13 residues long. Germline assignment: CDR1 KGHSH and CDR2 LQKENI. The ends were cut back, 2 bases at V and 9 bases at J, with 11 bases in the middle.

V is TRBV7-2 and J is TRBJ1-4, with D unresolved. The CDR3 sequence is 14 residues long. CDR1 and CDR2 from the germline V gene are SGHTA and FQGNSA. V shed 6 bases and J shed 0 bases, with 8 bases lying between them. The CDR3 nucleotides read TGTGCCAGCAGAAGTACTGCAACTAATGAAAAACTGTTTTTT. Amino acids: CASRSTATNEKLFF.

The V call is TRBV7-9, the J call TRBJ1-5; perhaps TRBD1 as D (6 bases). CDR1 is SEHNR and CDR2 is FQNEAQ in the germline V gene (reference sequence). The CDR3 has 16 amino acids. Trimming took 3 bases from V and 6 from J, leaving 18 bases between them. This chain's CDR3 is CASSLGVGGAGQPQHF. The CDR3 DNA sequence: TGTGCCAGCAGCTTGGGAGTAGGGGGGGCCGGTCAGCCCCAGCATTTT.

This clone was recorded a few times. The chain uses TRBV30 and TRBJ2-5, with 10 bases fitting TRBD1. The CDR3 has 14 amino acids. Germline V lookup: CDR1 GTSNPN, CDR2 SVGIG (reference sequence). Trimming cost V 3 bases and J 5 bases; bases outside gene matches: 6. CDR3 in amino acids: CAWRAGQGVETQYF. The CDR3 nucleotides read TGTGCCTGGAGAGCAGGACAGGGGGTGGAGACCCAGTACTTC. Looking up the rest from reference TRBV30 and TRBJ2-5 gives the full variable domain: SQTIHQWPATLVQPVGSPLSLECTVEGTSNPNLYWYRQAAGRGLQLLFYSVGIGQISSEVPQNLSASRPQDRQFILSSKKLLLSDSGFYLCAWRAGQGVETQYFGPGTRLLVL.

The V gene is TRBV11-2, the J gene TRBJ1-2; the D gene is possibly TRBD1 (5 bases). CDR1 is SGHAT, CDR2 FQNNGV, per germline. V was shortened by 5 bases and J by 6 bases, with 19 bases between the two germline ends. CDR3 length: 15 amino acids. The CDR3 loop reads CASSHPEGSRDGYTF. DNA for the CDR3: TGTGCCAGCAGCCACCCGGAGGGATCCAGGGATGGCTACACCTTC. The whole variable domain, filled in from reference TRBV11-2 and TRBJ1-2, reads EAGVAQSPRYKIIEKRQSVAFWCNPISGHATLYWYQQILGQGPKLLIQFQNNGVVDDSQLPKDRFSAERLKGVDSTLKIQPAKLEDSAVYLCASSHPEGSRDGYTFGSGTRLTVV.

The V call is TRBV2, the J call TRBJ1-2; D uncertain. V lost 8 bases, J lost 2 bases, and 18 bases lay in between. This CDR3 spans 15 amino acids. Germline CDR1 is SNHLY and CDR2 is FYNNEI. The CDR3, as DNA: TGTGCCAGCGTCGCAACAGAAAGCATAAACTATGGCTACACCTTC. Protein product: CASVATESINYGYTF.

V and J are TRBV29-1 and TRBJ2-7, with 9 nucleotides matching TRBD1. The CDR3 is 13 amino acids. The J segment lost 5 bases and the V segment lost 7 bases, leaving 9 bases of the junction unmatched. Germline V gene lookup returns CDR1 SQVTM and CDR2 ANQGSEA. CDR3 loop: CSASTGGPDEQYF. DNA of the CDR3: TGCAGCGCTTCGACAGGGGGTCCGGACGAGCAGTACTTC.

The chain is built from TRBV7-2 and TRBJ1-2; no clear D. The CDR3 has 13 residues. CDR1 and CDR2 from the germline V gene are SGHTA and FQGNSA. The ends were cut back, 1 base at V and 2 bases at J, with 5 bases in the middle. CDR3: CASSLVGNYGYTF. In nucleotides, the CDR3 is TGTGCCAGCAGCTTAGTAGGGAACTATGGCTACACCTTC. Supplemented by reference TRBV7-2 and TRBJ1-2, the full variable domain reads GAGVSQSPSNKVTEKGKDVELRCDPISGHTALYWYRQSLGQGLEFLIYFQGNSAPDKSGLPSDRFSAERTGGSVSTLTIQRTQQEDSAVYLCASSLVGNYGYTFGSGTRLTVV.

This clone was observed a single time. The chain's CDR3 is CASSQDPHSSETQYF. The CDR3, as DNA: TGTGCCAGCAGCCAAGACCCACATTCGTCGGAGACCCAGTACTTC. This chain connects TRBV4-2 to TRBJ2-5; no clear D gene. Germline CDR1 LGHNA, CDR2 YNFKEQ. The V end was cut by 0 bases, the J end by 5 bases, with 13 bases between. This CDR3 spans 15 amino acids.

There are a few counts of this clone. The rearrangement uses TRBV12-5 and TRBJ2-1; 12 bases are shared with TRBD2. The CDR3 consists of 16 residues. The ends lost 4 bases at V and 6 bases at J; junction bases unmatched: 7. Germline V lookup: CDR1 LGHNT, CDR2 FRNRAP. CDR3 protein: CASGSGTSGGFNEQFF. DNA of the CDR3: TGTGCTAGTGGTTCCGGAACTAGCGGGGGGTTCAATGAGCAGTTCTTC.